One T cell receptor beta chain is described in this entry. The antigen remains undetermined. Up to 2 ug genomic DNA was used for TCRB CDR3 amplification. Sequencing was performed with immunoSEQ multiplex PCR; in TCRdb, only in-frame clones are kept and a portion is missing. The repertoire holds 80,000 to 100,000 clones, with about four fifths as singletons. The sample is drawn from a study of glioma-infiltrating T cells after dendritic cell vaccination. Study information: Patients received autologous tumor lysate-pulsed dendritic cell vaccination between about 2003 and 2012. Autologous tumor lysate was loaded overnight onto monocyte-derived dendritic cells grown seven days with IL-4 and GM-CSF. General study findings and limits: Longer survival after dendritic cell vaccination followed higher pretreatment TIL content.

This CDR3 spans 12 amino acids. Germline values: CDR1 GTSNPN, CDR2 SVGIG (reference sequence). Trimming pared 7 bases from V and 4 bases from J, leaving 13 bases between. The rearrangement uses TRBV30 and TRBJ1-2; a possible D gene is TRBD1 (6 bases). The material was blood, obtained before dendritic cell vaccination. This clonotype was sampled from a human donor with glioblastoma. This CDR3 reads CASRDKSYGYTF. In nucleotides, the CDR3 is TGTGCCTCCCGGGACAAGAGCTATGGCTACACCTTC.